These 30 T cell receptor beta chains came from one sample sequenced in a study of Graves' ophthalmopathy and Graves' hyperthyroidism. RNA transcripts were the source from which TCR beta CDR3 regions were amplified. An opening RT-PCR round employed HTBI primers and preceded a second-round multiplex PCR. TCRdb re-analysed the multiplex PCR reads in MiXCR, keeping a single row per CDR3 protein. This table has some 1.1 million distinct CDR3 sequences, 36% appearing once. The source material was peripheral blood or thyroid tissue (not recorded which). All receptors come from an adult man with Graves' hyperthyroidism.

In its sample, this clonotype was seen many times. The chain uses TRBV9 and TRBJ1-3, with TRBD1 matching 8 bases. CDR1 is SGDLS and CDR2 is YYNGEE in the germline V gene. There are 16 residues in the CDR3. V was pared by 3 bases and J by 4 bases, with 9 bases of the junction left unmatched. The CDR3 protein is CASSAGDRLYGNTIYF. CDR3 nucleotides: TGTGCCAGCAGCGCAGGGGACAGGCTTTACGGAAACACCATATATTTT.

In DNA, the CDR3 is TGCAGAGAGGGCTACCCTCAAGAGACCCAGTACTTC. Translation gives CREGYPQETQYF. The gene calls are TRBV20-1 and TRBJ2-5, with D possibly being TRBD2 (5 bases). The CDR3 extends over 12 amino acids. Germline CDR1 and CDR2: DFQATT and SNEGSKA (reference sequence).

The chain employs TRBV29-1 and TRBJ1-2; D gene uncertain. Germline CDR1 reads SQVTM; CDR2 reads ANQGSEA. The CDR3 has 11 residues. Trimming took 4 bases from V and 3 from J, leaving 6 bases between them. The CDR3 sequence: CSVASDYGYTF. For the CDR3, the DNA is TGCAGCGTTGCCTCGGACTATGGCTACACCTTC.

Many counts were recorded for this clonotype. The chain couples TRBV7-8 to TRBJ2-7, with D unresolved. V lost 1 base to trimming and J lost 3 bases, with 13 bases between them. In germline, CDR1 is SGHVS, CDR2 FQNEAQ. The CDR3 consists of 15 residues. CDR3 sequence reads: CASSLEMGSHYEQYF. CDR3 nucleotide sequence: TGTGCCAGCAGCTTAGAGATGGGATCCCACTACGAGCAGTACTTC.

The chain joins TRBV7-8 to TRBJ2-7; D unclear. This CDR3 has 13 residues. V lost 7 bases and J 3 bases, leaving 13 bases between the germline ends. Looked up from germline, CDR1 is SGHVS and CDR2 is FQNEAQ. The CDR3 DNA reads as TGTGCCAGCATCGACTCGACCTACTACGAGCAGTACTTC. This codes for CASIDSTYYEQYF. The full variable domain, rest sourced from reference TRBV7-8 and TRBJ2-7, is GAGVSQSPRYKVAKRGQDVALRCDPISGHVSLFWYQQALGQGPEFLTYFQNEAQLDKSGLPSDRFFAERPEGSVSTLKIQRTQQEDSAVYLCASIDSTYYEQYFGPGTRLTVT.

This sequence joins TRBV29-1 and TRBJ2-7; 9 bases fit TRBD1. Germline CDR1 is SQVTM and CDR2 is ANQGSEA. V shed 2 bases and J 3 bases; nucleotides not matched to a gene: 11. This CDR3 has 16 residues. CDR3 nucleotides: TGCAGCGTTGAAATAGTGGGCGGGACAGGGTACTACGAGCAGTACTTC. Its translation: CSVEIVGGTGYYEQYF.

This clonotype was seen a few times. This chain links TRBV4-3 with TRBJ2-5; 8 bases align to TRBD1. Germline assignment: CDR1 LGHNA and CDR2 YSLEER. The CDR3 extends over 15 amino acids. Trimming took 5 bases from V and 5 from J; bases not matched to a gene: 10. CDR3 DNA sequence: TGCGCCAGCAGCACCACTTCAGGGGGCGCGGAGACCCAGTACTTC. Amino acid sequence: CASSTTSGGAETQYF.

On this clonotype itself: At one end the junction does not follow the germline gene, possibly because of a read error. This chain joins TRBV2 and TRBJ2-7; possibly TRBD1 for D (6 bases). Germline V gene lookup returns CDR1 SNHLY and CDR2 FYNNEI. The CDR3 runs to 12 residues. For the CDR3, the DNA is TGTGCCGGCAGCCGCAGGGGTTACGAGCAGTACTTC. Amino acids: CAGSRRGYEQYF.

The gene calls are TRBV10-3 and TRBJ1-2; perhaps TRBD1 as D (5 bases). The CDR3 runs 19 residues. Germline-derived CDR1 and CDR2 are ENHRY and SYGVKD. V lost 5 bases to trimming and J lost 4 bases, with 29 bases between them. The DNA for the CDR3 is TGTGCCATCAGTTCGACTAGCGGGACCCACACCGGGGAAGTCTATGGCTACACCTTC. Translation gives CAISSTSGTHTGEVYGYTF.

V and J are TRBV18 and TRBJ1-1; D gene ambiguous. The CDR3 is made up of 14 amino acids. From germline, CDR1 is KGHSH and CDR2 LQKENI. V lost 1 base, J lost 1 base, and 7 bases lay in between. The CDR3 DNA reads TGTGCCAGCTCACCACGGGCAACGAACACTGAAGCTTTCTTT. Protein sequence: CASSPRATNTEAFF. Full variable domain (outside the CDR3, taken from reference TRBV18 and TRBJ1-1): NAGVMQNPRHLVRRRGQEARLRCSPMKGHSHVYWYRQLPEEGLKFMVYLQKENIIDESGMPKERFSAEFPKEGPSILRIQQVVRGDSAAYFCASSPRATNTEAFFGQGTRLTVV.

This clonotype was seen just once. This sequence joins TRBV9 and TRBJ1-1; D is perhaps TRBD1 (6 bases). Trimming took off 0 bases at V and 3 bases at J, with 9 bases between the two ends. Germline CDR1 SGDLS, CDR2 YYNGEE. The CDR3 has 14 amino acids. This chain's CDR3 is CASSVGGQYTEAFF. DNA of the CDR3: TGTGCCAGCAGCGTAGGAGGACAGTACACTGAAGCTTTCTTT.

This clonotype was counted ten times or more. The rearrangement uses TRBV7-2 and TRBJ1-4; the D gene is possibly TRBD1 (6 bases). The CDR3 extends over 16 amino acids. V shed 6 bases and J shed 0 bases, with 14 bases lying between them. CDR1 SGHTA and CDR2 FQGNSA come from the germline V gene. The CDR3 coding sequence is TGTGCCAGCAGTCAGGACAGACCAGCAACTAATGAAAAACTGTTTTTT. This gives the protein CASSQDRPATNEKLFF. The variable domain in full, with the rest retrieved from reference TRBV7-2 and TRBJ1-4, is GAGVSQSPSNKVTEKGKDVELRCDPISGHTALYWYRQSLGQGLEFLIYFQGNSAPDKSGLPSDRFSAERTGGSVSTLTIQRTQQEDSAVYLCASSQDRPATNEKLFFGSGTQLSVL.

As for this clonotype: One junction end does not reproduce the germline sequence, and a read error may be involved. The V gene is TRBV10-2, the J gene TRBJ1-1; 8 bases map to TRBD1. The germline gives CDR1 WSHSY, CDR2 SAAADI. CDR3 length: 14 amino acids. The CDR3 DNA follows: TGCACCAGCAGCACAGGGGGTACGAACACTGAAGCTTTCTTT. Translated, it gives CTSSTGGTNTEAFF.

The chain has TRBV7-2 and TRBJ2-5, with 7 bases matching TRBD1. Germline V lookup: CDR1 SGHTA, CDR2 FQGNSA. Trimming cost V 5 bases and J 7 bases; bases outside gene matches: 16. This CDR3 spans 16 amino acids. This chain's CDR3 is CASSPGPRGIRVTQYF. The CDR3 DNA reads TGTGCCAGCAGCCCTGGGCCCAGGGGGATAAGGGTGACCCAGTACTTC.

The V gene is TRBV5-1, the J gene TRBJ2-6, with TRBD1 identical over 9 bases. V trimming: 3 bases; J trimming: 2 bases; junction bases outside the gene matches: 9. Germline CDR1 reads SGHRS; CDR2 reads YFSETQ. This CDR3 is built from 18 residues. CDR3 in DNA: TGCGCCAGCAGCTCTGTCCGGGACAGGGTAGCTGGGGCCAACGTCCTGACTTTC. Residues: CASSSVRDRVAGANVLTF. Together with reference TRBV5-1 and TRBJ2-6, the CDR3 gives the full variable domain: KAGVTQTPRYLIKTRGQQVTLSCSPISGHRSVSWYQQTPGQGLQFLFEYFSETQRNKGNFPGRFSGRQFSNSRSEMNVSTLELGDSALYLCASSSVRDRVAGANVLTFGAGSRLTVL.

The CDR3 spells CSVEPHGYTYEQYF. The CDR3 DNA reads as TGCAGCGTTGAACCTCACGGATATACCTACGAGCAGTACTTC. The chain is built from TRBV29-1 and TRBJ2-7; no reliable D call. Germline V lookup: CDR1 SQVTM, CDR2 ANQGSEA. V dropped 2 bases and J dropped 2 bases, with 13 bases sitting between them. This CDR3 region has 14 residues.

As regards this clonotype: A much bigger clone sits one base away, suggesting this may be a read error. The chain couples TRBV3-1 to TRBJ1-1; D not resolved. Germline V lookup: CDR1 LGHDT, CDR2 YNNKEL (reference sequence). There are 15 residues in the CDR3. V lost 0 bases and J lost 1, with 9 bases in between. The DNA of the CDR3 is TGTGCCAGCAGCCAAGATCCTTTCCGGAACACTGAAGCTTTCTTT. Residues: CASSQDPFRNTEAFF.

This clonotype was detected a few times. The chain couples TRBV4-1 to TRBJ2-7; TRBD1 might be the D (6 bases). The length of the CDR3 is 16 residues. Trimming left V 3 bases short and J 3 bases short, with 18 bases between. CDR1 MGHRA and CDR2 YSYEKL come from the germline V gene. The CDR3 DNA sequence: TGCGCCAGCAGCCATGCAGGGGTCGAAACCGGCTACGAGCAGTACTTC. Its protein product is CASSHAGVETGYEQYF.

With respect to this clonotype: This CDR3 fails to terminate in the conserved phenylalanine or tryptophan, so it likely reflects a read error. Because the CDR3's place on the DNA is in doubt, the DNA is left out and the CDR3 is given as listed by TCRdb. The CDR3 spells CSAETRIY. The chain uses TRBV20-1 and TRBJ1-4. Germline-derived CDR1 and CDR2 are DFQATT and SNEGSKA (reference sequence). From its first to its last residue, the CDR3 has 8 amino acids.

Turning to this clonotype: An end of the junction does not agree with germline; a read error may underlie this. The chain carries TRBV19 and TRBJ2-5; 7 bases align to TRBD2. Germline CDR1 is LNHDA and CDR2 is SQIVND (reference sequence). This CDR3 spans 14 amino acids. CDR3: CAGSIAVAGETQYF. The CDR3, as DNA: TGTGCCGGTAGTATAGCTGTAGCGGGAGAGACCCAGTACTTC.

The J gene is TRBJ1-5, the V gene TRBV2; 7 nucleotides align to TRBD1. CDR1 is SNHLY and CDR2 is FYNNEI in the germline V gene. J was trimmed by 14 bases and V by 6 bases; bases with no gene match: 13. CDR3 length: 13 amino acids. As DNA, the CDR3 is TGTGCCAGCAGGGACGACAGGGCCGGAGGCGAGCATTTT. Its protein product is CASRDDRAGGEHF.

Of note for this clonotype: A much larger clone lies one base from this, so it may be a read error. This chain joins TRBV20-1 and TRBJ2-2; 8 bases are shared with TRBD2. V trimming: 5 bases; J trimming: 5 bases; junction bases outside the gene matches: 10. Germline V lookup: CDR1 DFQATT, CDR2 SNEGSKA (reference sequence). The CDR3 totals 15 residues. CDR3 amino acids: CSAGVDGRETGELFF. As DNA, the CDR3 is TGCAGTGCTGGAGTCGACGGGAGGGAAACCGGGGAGCTGTTTTTT.

In this sample, this clonotype turned up a few times. The J gene is TRBJ1-4, the V gene TRBV27; D is undetermined. Germline V gene data show CDR1 as MNHEY and CDR2 as SMNVEV (reference sequence). The V gene lost 3 bases and the J gene lost 0 bases, with 8 bases spanning the gap. The CDR3 runs to 15 residues. The CDR3 loop reads CASSLVSTTNEKLFF. Written as DNA, the CDR3 is TGTGCCAGCAGTTTGGTCAGTACAACTAATGAAAAACTGTTTTTT.

Details on this clonotype: Because it lacks the conserved phenylalanine or tryptophan at the end, this CDR3 is likely a read error. V is TRBV10-3 and J is TRBJ1-1; maybe TRBD1 (5 bases). Germline values: CDR1 ENHRY, CDR2 SYGVKD. This CDR3 is built from 12 residues. The ends were cut back, 8 bases at V and 8 bases at J, with 15 bases in the middle. CDR3 coding DNA: TGTGCCATCGGCGCCGGGACGTTGGAAGCTTTCCTT. This codes for CAIGAGTLEAFL.

This clonotype was observed once. V and J are TRBV6-5 and TRBJ2-5, with D perhaps TRBD2 (6 bases). There are 14 residues in the CDR3. The germline gives CDR1 MNHEY, CDR2 SVGAGI. V was pared by 11 bases and J by 9 bases, with 25 bases between. CDR3 in DNA: TGTGCCGCGGGAATAGGGACCCCTCGTCAGCCCCAGTACTTC. Translating gives CAAGIGTPRQPQYF.

The table lists this clonotype with many counts. This sequence joins TRBV9 and TRBJ1-1; no definite D call. There are 13 residues in the CDR3. Germline CDR1 reads SGDLS; CDR2 reads YYNGEE. V lost 0 bases and J 1 base, leaving 4 bases between the germline ends. The CDR3: CASSVDQNTEAFF. DNA for the CDR3: TGTGCCAGCAGCGTAGACCAGAACACTGAAGCTTTCTTT.

This clonotype was counted between two and nine times. The CDR3 DNA reads TGTGCCAGCAGCCAAGATTATCCCCACAGGGTAGATGGCTACACCTTC. Protein sequence: CASSQDYPHRVDGYTF. The rearrangement uses TRBV14 and TRBJ1-2; D might be TRBD1 (6 bases). The CDR3 is 16 residues long. Trimming pared 0 bases from V and 6 bases from J, leaving 17 bases between. Germline assignment: CDR1 SGHDN and CDR2 FVKESK.

This clonotype was counted many times. The chain links TRBV11-2 to TRBJ2-7; D unclear. Trimming left V 5 bases short and J 5 bases short, with 13 bases between. This CDR3 spans 13 amino acids. CDR1 is SGHAT and CDR2 is FQNNGV in the germline V gene. DNA of the CDR3: TGTGCCAGCAGCCTTCGATTAGGGAACGAGCAGTACTTC. Translating it yields CASSLRLGNEQYF.

This CDR3 reads CRLSAAELYYEQYF. CDR3 in DNA: TGCAGGCTCTCGGCGGCAGAACTATACTACGAGCAGTACTTC. The rearrangement links TRBV29-1 to TRBJ2-7; D gene uncertain. Germline values: CDR1 SQVTM, CDR2 ANQGSEA. The CDR3 spans 14 residues.

This chain connects TRBV29-1 to TRBJ1-2; D gene uncertain. Trimming removed 6 bases from V and 3 bases from J, with 11 bases in between. Germline V gives CDR1 SQVTM, CDR2 ANQGSEA. CDR3 size: 12 residues. CDR3: CSVQWVDYGYTF. The DNA of the CDR3 is TGCAGCGTCCAATGGGTGGACTATGGCTACACCTTC.